This note documents a single T cell receptor (beta chain) sequence. Its antigen is as yet unknown. These data come from a study of cytomegalovirus exposure and HLA in healthy donors. General observations from the study: 150 to 200 TCR beta chains were listed as cytomegalovirus-associated.

For this donor, CMV serostatus was not recorded. Use of 60 Vbeta and 13 Jbeta primers characterized the PCR. TCRdb keeps only in-frame clones here, not all; method: immunoSEQ multiplex PCR. Altogether some 170,000 clones are present, about 69% being singletons, with the ten largest covering less than 2.5%. The CDR3 is 15 amino acids. V was pared by 9 bases and J by 8 bases, with 12 bases of the junction left unmatched. Germline CDR1 and CDR2: SNHLY and FYNNEI. The sequenced sample consisted of PBMCs. The rearrangement uses TRBV2 and TRBJ1-6; 8 bases line up with TRBD1. This clonotype originated in a human donor in good health. CDR3: CARGDAGQGYSPLHF. The CDR3 bases are TGTGCCAGAGGGGACGCAGGACAGGGTTATTCACCCCTCCACTTT.